These 5 T cell receptor beta chains originate from one sample sequenced in a study of neurological immune-mediated disorders. TCRdb re-derived calls from the 5' RACE reads in MiXCR, one entry per CDR3 protein. The data show about 62,000 distinct CDR3 sequences, with 3% to 4% seen just once and roughly 2% held by the top ten. The material sequenced was PBMCs. These TCRs come from a woman aged 45-65 years with multiple sclerosis.

This clonotype occurred a few times. The chain combines TRBV4-1 with TRBJ1-1; a weak D match, TRBD1 (6 bases). The V end was cut by 5 bases, the J end by 2 bases, with 12 bases between. Germline V gives CDR1 MGHRA, CDR2 YSYEKL. The CDR3 runs to 14 residues. DNA of the CDR3: TGCGCCAGCAGCGGACACAGGGAAAACACTGAAGCTTTCTTT. This encodes CASSGHRENTEAFF.

Ten or more counts support this clonotype. The gene calls are TRBV5-5 and TRBJ2-7; D uncertain. Germline V gene lookup returns CDR1 SGHKS and CDR2 YYEKEE (reference sequence). The V gene lost 2 bases and the J gene lost 5 bases, with 11 bases spanning the gap. The CDR3 is made up of 13 amino acids. Here the CDR3 DNA reads TGTGCCAGCAGCTTAGACTTTTACGACGAGCAGTACTTC. Its protein is CASSLDFYDEQYF.

The table lists this clonotype with many counts. J is TRBJ2-1 and V is TRBV5-1; TRBD2 might be the D (5 bases). The CDR3 consists of 13 residues. Germline lookup yields CDR1 SGHRS and CDR2 YFSETQ. V was cut by 0 bases and J by 9 bases, with 10 bases left in between. CDR3 residues: CASSLAPSSEQFF. The CDR3 DNA follows: TGCGCCAGCAGCTTGGCCCCTAGCAGTGAGCAGTTCTTC. The full variable domain, in which reference TRBV5-1 and TRBJ2-1 provide the parts outside the CDR3, is KAGVTQTPRYLIKTRGQQVTLSCSPISGHRSVSWYQQTPGQGLQFLFEYFSETQRNKGNFPGRFSGRQFSNSRSEMNVSTLELGDSALYLCASSLAPSSEQFFGPGTRLTVL.

There are many counts of this clonotype. The chain links TRBV7-9 to TRBJ2-2, with D unresolved. CDR3 length equals 13 residues. Germline V gene sequence: CDR1 SEHNR, CDR2 FQNEAQ (reference sequence). Trimming pared 6 bases from V and 1 base from J, leaving 6 bases between. CDR3 in DNA: TGTGCCAGCAGAACGAGGAACACCGGGGAGCTGTTTTTT. As protein: CASRTRNTGELFF.

This clonotype was observed at least ten times. The CDR3 nucleotides read TGTGCCAGCAGTGGACAGGGGAGACACTATGGCTACACCTTC. It translates to CASSGQGRHYGYTF. The chain employs TRBV12-3 or TRBV12-4 and TRBJ1-2; 9 bases are shared with TRBD1. With V trimmed by 5 bases and J by 3 bases, 4 bases remained unmatched. This CDR3 contains 14 residues.